This T cell receptor beta chain was captured in a study of blood T cell repertoires in COVID-19. As processed by the authors: Estimation of nucleated cell counts relied on the amplification of reference gene primers. The repertoire was sequenced with immunoSEQ multiplex PCR; TCRdb's copy has only in-frame clones and lacks some. V and J calls and clone size are as listed in that table; D and trimming were resolved from the DNA. The data contain 140,000 to 150,000 clones, more than 75% of them singletons. Germline lookup yields CDR1 LGHNA and CDR2 YSLEER. This CDR3 spans 16 amino acids. V lost 0 bases, J lost 4 bases, and 6 bases stayed unmatched.

The chain uses TRBV4-3 and TRBJ2-1; TRBD2 agrees at 7 bases. The receptor comes from a woman aged 45-59 years with active or convalescent COVID-19. The material sequenced was peripheral blood. The CDR3 here is CASSQEWAGAYNEQFF. The CDR3 bases are TGCGCCAGCAGCCAAGAATGGGCGGGAGCATACAATGAGCAGTTCTTC.